These T cell receptor beta chains were read from a single sample in a study of shared clonotypes between healthy human individuals. The repertoire was sequenced with immunoSEQ multiplex PCR; TCRdb's copy has only in-frame clones and lacks some. The sample shows around 530,000 clones, about 80% of them seen only once. Sample: PBMCs. These receptors were taken from a woman aged 40 to 49 in good health. Some clones in this sample may be carry-over from other donors' samples. Each CDR3 is given with its conserved first and last residue. A D gene is named only where the DNA matches it firmly. Rows may omit the clone size; those that give it use once, few, many or a size class.

DNA	CDR3	size	V	J	D
TGTGCCAGCAGCTTCTCCTACAATGAGCAGTTCTTC	CASSFSYNEQFF	many	TRBV11-2	TRBJ2-1	.
TGCGCCAGCAGCTTGGAAGCTAGCAGAACCGGGGAGCTGTTTTTT	CASSLEASRTGELFF	.	TRBV5-1	TRBJ2-2	.
TGTGCCAGCAGCCCCGGGACAGTATATTCACCCCTCCACTTT	CASSPGTVYSPLHF	.	TRBV11-2	TRBJ1-6	TRBD1
TGTGCCAGAAGCTCACTAGCGGGAGGGTTAGATACGCAGTATTTT	CARSSLAGGLDTQYF	.	TRBV5-3	TRBJ2-3	TRBD2
TGCGCCAGCAGAGTGGACCTTAATAACTATGGCTACACCTTC	CASRVDLNNYGYTF	.	TRBV5-1	TRBJ1-2	.
TGTGCCAGCAGCCCGAGGTGGAAGCAAGAGACCCAGTACTTC	CASSPRWKQETQYF	.	TRBV27	TRBJ2-5	.
TGTGCCAGCAGCAGACACTACAATGAGCAGTTCTTC	CASSRHYNEQFF	.	TRBV21-1	TRBJ2-1	.
TGTGCCAGCAGCTTACCAGGATACACTGAAGCTTTCTTT	CASSLPGYTEAFF	.	TRBV11-1	TRBJ1-1	.
TGTGCCAGCAGACCCGGGACTAGCGGAGGGTACGAGCAGTACTTC	CASRPGTSGGYEQYF	.	TRBV27	TRBJ2-7	TRBD2
TGTGCCAGCAGTTATCTACCGAGCTCCTACAATGAGCAGTTCTTC	CASSYLPSSYNEQFF	.	TRBV6-5	TRBJ2-1	.
TGCGCCAGCACCCCATCCGGGACTAGCGGACAGCAGTTCTTC	CASTPSGTSGQQFF	.	TRBV10-2	TRBJ2-1	TRBD2
TGTGCCAGCAGCTTAGCGGGACCCGACACAGATACGCAGTATTTT	CASSLAGPDTDTQYF	.	TRBV13	TRBJ2-3	.
TGTGCCAGCAGTTCCGGGACAGGGGACTATGGCTACACCTTC	CASSSGTGDYGYTF	.	TRBV6-5	TRBJ1-2	TRBD1
TGCGCCAGCAGCCAAGAGGGAGAGGCCTACAATGAGCAGTTCTTC	CASSQEGEAYNEQFF	many	TRBV4-3	TRBJ2-1	.
TGTGCCTGGAGTGTACAAAGGGCAGCAAGGAGTATTGGCAATCAGCCCCAGCATTTT	CAWSVQRAARSIGNQPQHF	.	TRBV30	TRBJ1-5	.
TGTGCCAGCAGTTACTTGGACAGCTCCTACAATGAGCAGTTCTTC	CASSYLDSSYNEQFF	.	TRBV6-5	TRBJ2-1	.
TGTGCCAGCAGCGTAGATCAGACAGGTCGGGGTAGCTATGGCTACACCTTC	CASSVDQTGRGSYGYTF	.	TRBV9	TRBJ1-2	.
TGTGCCAGCAGTTCCACAGGGCTGCAGTACTTC	CASSSTGLQYF	.	TRBV28	TRBJ2-7	.
TGTGCCAGCAGCGTAGGGGTTAGCCCTCAAGAGACCCAGTACTTC	CASSVGVSPQETQYF	.	TRBV9	TRBJ2-5	.
TGTGCCAGCAGTTCGTGGACTAACTCCTACAATGAGCAGTTCTTC	CASSSWTNSYNEQFF	.	TRBV6-6	TRBJ2-1	.
TGTGCCAGCAGTTTTGACGGGGTGGAGGATACGCAGTATTTT	CASSFDGVEDTQYF	.	TRBV28	TRBJ2-3	.
TGTGCCAGCAGCCGACAGGGGTATGAGCAGTTCTTC	CASSRQGYEQFF	many	TRBV5-4	TRBJ2-1	TRBD1